By share, the clone carrying this T cell receptor (beta chain) ranks as medium-sized. The sample is drawn from a study of OX40 agonist ivuxolimab in advanced cancers. Germline assignment: CDR1 SGHNT and CDR2 YENEEA. The CDR3 totals 16 residues. V was cut by 0 bases and J by 0 bases, with 12 bases left in between. Using immunoSEQ multiplex PCR, the repertoire was profiled, and TCRdb retains in-frame clones only, with some absent. This table holds approximately 15,000 clones, approximately 80% found once. The sequencing here drew on CD4+ or CD8+ T cells sorted from blood, taken in a trial of the OX40 agonist ivuxolimab. J is TRBJ2-7 and V is TRBV11-3, with a weak D call TRBD2 (7 bases). The clonotype originates from an adult with an advanced solid tumor such as melanoma, head and neck, liver or kidney cancer. In DNA, the CDR3 is TGTGCCAGCAGCTTAGATCGGGGGGACAACTCCTACGAGCAGTACTTC. This translates into CASSLDRGDNSYEQYF.